This TCR beta chain emerged from a study of T cell responses to AZD1222 COVID-19 vaccine. Study-level results: Clonal diversity was possibly underestimated, and the donors were mostly white British, with more females. Along spike, vaccine-associated CD4 TCRs were found throughout, with dominance at 160-218 and 743-854. Just a handful of people given AZD1222 tested seropositive at baseline.

Produced via immunoSEQ multiplex PCR; TCRdb's table is partial and in-frame only. The profile shows roughly 54,000 clones, around 89% of them singletons. Trimming took 4 bases from V and 5 from J; bases not matched to a gene: 8. The CDR3 sequence is 16 residues long. Germline V gene sequence: CDR1 SNHLY, CDR2 FYNNEI. In regard to this clone: Its target is unknown.

Pooling covered second doses at about 4 or about 12 weeks. Sample: peripheral blood, taken 28 days after the second AZD1222 dose. The chain combines TRBV2 with TRBJ2-3; 11 bases are shared with TRBD2. This TCR came from an adult who received the AZD1222 COVID-19 vaccine. CDR3 in DNA: TGTGCCAGCAGTGTTAGCGGGGGGGTGGTCGGAGATACGCAGTATTTT. Amino acids: CASSVSGGVVGDTQYF.